The T cell receptor beta chain under discussion was sequenced for a study of spatial heterogeneity in lung cancer. Losses at the gene ends were 3 bases for V and 5 bases for J; bases not matched to a gene: 4. The CDR3 runs 14 residues. Germline loops: CDR1 SGHVS, CDR2 FNYEAQ. Time point described: sample taken at primary tumor resection. The 70 or so donors had untreated early-stage non-small cell lung cancer. Sequencing of whole RNA from tumor, nontumor lung or frozen PBMC involved no sorting. TCRdb re-analysed the 5' RACE reads in MiXCR, keeping a single row per CDR3 protein. Here the sample spans 2,500 or so distinct CDR3 sequences, around a fifth being singletons. Study outcomes and limitations: Counts that tracked tumor mutation counts were those of expanded intratumoral alpha and beta TCRs.

In its sample, this clonotype is large. Its antigen remains unknown. A library made for alpha chains picked up this beta chain off target, so its size means little. The material was lung tumor tissue, obtained at surgery. The chain recombines TRBV7-6 with TRBJ1-5, with 7 nucleotides matching TRBD1. The sequence was obtained from a male donor with early-stage non-small cell lung cancer. CDR3: CASSLTGFHQPQHF. CDR3 nucleotides: TGTGCCAGCAGCTTGACAGGGTTTCATCAGCCCCAGCATTTT.